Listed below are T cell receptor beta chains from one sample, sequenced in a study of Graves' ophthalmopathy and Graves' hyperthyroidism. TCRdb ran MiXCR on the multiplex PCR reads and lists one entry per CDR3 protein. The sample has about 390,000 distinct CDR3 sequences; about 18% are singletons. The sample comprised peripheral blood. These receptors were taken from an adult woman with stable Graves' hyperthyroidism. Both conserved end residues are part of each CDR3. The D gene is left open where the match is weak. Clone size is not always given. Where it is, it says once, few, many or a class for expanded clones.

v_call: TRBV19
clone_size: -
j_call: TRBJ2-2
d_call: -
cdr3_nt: TGTGCCAGTAGTATTGACAGGTCCGGGGAGCTGTTTTTT
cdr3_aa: CASSIDRSGELFF

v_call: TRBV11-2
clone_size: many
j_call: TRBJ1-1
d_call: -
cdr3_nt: TGTGCCAGCAGCCTGGGGGTCTCTAACACTGAAGCTTTCTTT
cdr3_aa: CASSLGVSNTEAFF

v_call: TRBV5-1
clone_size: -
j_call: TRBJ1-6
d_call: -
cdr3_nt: TGCGCCAGCAGCCGACAGGAGATCTATAATTCACCCCTCCACTTT
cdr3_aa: CASSRQEIYNSPLHF

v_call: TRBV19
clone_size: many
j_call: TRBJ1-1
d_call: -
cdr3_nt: TGTGCCAGTAGTGGGAGCCTCGGCACTGAAGCTTTCTTT
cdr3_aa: CASSGSLGTEAFF

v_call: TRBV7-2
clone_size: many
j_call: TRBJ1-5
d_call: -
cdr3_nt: TGTGCCAGCAGCTTAGGGTTCGGGGGGTATCAGCCCCAGCATTTT
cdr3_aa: CASSLGFGGYQPQHF

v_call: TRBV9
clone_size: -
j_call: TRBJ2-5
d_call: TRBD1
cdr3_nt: TGTGCCAGCAGCAGGGCTCTGGACAGGGGGCAAGAGACCCAGTACTTC
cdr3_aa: CASSRALDRGQETQYF

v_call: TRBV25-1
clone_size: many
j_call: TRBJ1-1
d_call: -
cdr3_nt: TGTGCCAGCAGTGAATCCCTGAAGAAAGCTTTCTTT
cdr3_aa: CASSESLKKAFF

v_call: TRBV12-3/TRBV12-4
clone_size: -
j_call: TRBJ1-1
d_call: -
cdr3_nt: TGTGCCAGCACCTCAGATGGGAACACTGAAGCTTTCTTT
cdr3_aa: CASTSDGNTEAFF

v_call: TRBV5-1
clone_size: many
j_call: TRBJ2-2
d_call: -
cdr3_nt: TGCGCCAGCAGCTTGCCGCCCGGGGAGCTGTTTTTT
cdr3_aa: CASSLPPGELFF

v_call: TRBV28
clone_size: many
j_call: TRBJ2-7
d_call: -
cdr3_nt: TGTGCCAGCAGTTTAGATCCCAGAACCTACGAGCAGTACTTC
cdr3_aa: CASSLDPRTYEQYF

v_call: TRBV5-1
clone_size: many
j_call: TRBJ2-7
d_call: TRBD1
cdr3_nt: TGCGCCAGCAGCTTGTTTGATTGGGACAGATCCTACGAGCAGTACTTC
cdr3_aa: CASSLFDWDRSYEQYF

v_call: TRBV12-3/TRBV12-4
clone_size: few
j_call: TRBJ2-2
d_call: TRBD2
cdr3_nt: TGTGCCAGCAGTAGACTAGCGGGAATTCCCGGGGAGCTGTCTTTT
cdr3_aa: CASSRLAGIPGELSF

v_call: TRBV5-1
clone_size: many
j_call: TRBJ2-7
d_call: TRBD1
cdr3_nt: TGCGCCAGCAGCTTGGTGGTGCTGAGCGGGACAGGGGACGAGCAGTACTTC
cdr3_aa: CASSLVVLSGTGDEQYF

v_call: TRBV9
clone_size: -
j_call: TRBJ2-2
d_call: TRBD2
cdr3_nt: TGTGCCAGTAATAGCGGGGGGACCGGGGAGCTGTTTTTT
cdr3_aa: CASNSGGTGELFF

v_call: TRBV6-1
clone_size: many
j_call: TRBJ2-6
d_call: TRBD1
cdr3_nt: TGTGCCAGCAGCGGACAGGGAAGCTCTGGGGCCAACGTCCTGACTTTC
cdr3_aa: CASSGQGSSGANVLTF

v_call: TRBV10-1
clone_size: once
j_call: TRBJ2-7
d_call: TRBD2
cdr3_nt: TGCGCCAGCAGTGAGTCCTCCGCGGGAGCCACCGAGCAGTACTTC
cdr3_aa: CASSESSAGATEQYF

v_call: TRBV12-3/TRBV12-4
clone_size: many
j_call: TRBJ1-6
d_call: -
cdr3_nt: TGTGCCAGCAGACCTGATAGGGGGATCAATTCACCCCTCCACTTT
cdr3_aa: CASRPDRGINSPLHF

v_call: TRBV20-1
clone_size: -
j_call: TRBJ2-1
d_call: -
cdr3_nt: TGCAGTGCTAGAGTATTTCGGTCGGTCCTAAACAATGAGCAGTTCTTC
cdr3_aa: CSARVFRSVLNNEQFF

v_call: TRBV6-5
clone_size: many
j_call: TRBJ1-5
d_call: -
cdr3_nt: TGTGCCAGCAGTTACGACAGACGGAGCAATCAGCCCCAGCATTTT
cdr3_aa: CASSYDRRSNQPQHF

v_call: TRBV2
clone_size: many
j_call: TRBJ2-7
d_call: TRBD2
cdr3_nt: TGTGCCAGCAGCCCGACTAGCGGGCGCTCCTACGAGCAGTACTTC
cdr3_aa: CASSPTSGRSYEQYF

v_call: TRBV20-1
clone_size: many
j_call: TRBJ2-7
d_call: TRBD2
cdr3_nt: TGCAGTGCTAGACATACCCCGACTAGCTTCTACGAGCAGTACTTC
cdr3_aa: CSARHTPTSFYEQYF

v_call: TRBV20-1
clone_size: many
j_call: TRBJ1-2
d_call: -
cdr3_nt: TGCAGTGCTAGATATGGGGGCTTTGGCTACACCTTC
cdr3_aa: CSARYGGFGYTF

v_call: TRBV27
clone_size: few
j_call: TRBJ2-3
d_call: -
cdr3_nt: TGTGCCAGCAGTTTGGTCCTTCGTGGCACAGATACGCAGTATTTT
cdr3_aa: CASSLVLRGTDTQYF

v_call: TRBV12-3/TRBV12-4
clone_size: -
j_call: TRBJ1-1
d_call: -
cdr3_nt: TGTGCCAGCAGTCTAACAGGGTTTAGTGGAGACTCTGAAGCTTCCTTT
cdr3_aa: CASSLTGFSGDSEASF

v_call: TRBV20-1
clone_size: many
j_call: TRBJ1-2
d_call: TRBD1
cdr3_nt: TGCAGTGCTCCCGGACAGGGCAACTATGGCTACACCTTC
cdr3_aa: CSAPGQGNYGYTF

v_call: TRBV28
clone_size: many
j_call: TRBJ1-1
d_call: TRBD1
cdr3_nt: TGTGCCAGCAATGTACAGGGGGCGGTCACTGAAGCTTTCTTT
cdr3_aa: CASNVQGAVTEAFF

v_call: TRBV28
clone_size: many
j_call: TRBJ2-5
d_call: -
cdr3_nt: TGTGCCAGCAGTGCCCCCAGGGCAGAGACCCAGTACTTC
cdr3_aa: CASSAPRAETQYF

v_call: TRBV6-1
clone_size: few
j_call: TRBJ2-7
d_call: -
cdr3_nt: TGTGCCAGCAGCAACGTACAACAACCGTACTTC
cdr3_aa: CASSNVQQPYF

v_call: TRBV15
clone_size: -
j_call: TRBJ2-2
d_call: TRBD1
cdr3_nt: TGTGCCACCAGCATACAGGGGGCCGACGGGGAGCTGTTTTTT
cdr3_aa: CATSIQGADGELFF

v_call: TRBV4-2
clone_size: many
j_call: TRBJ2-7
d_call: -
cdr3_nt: TGTGCCAGCAGCCAAGATTTTGGAGCGAGCTCCTACGAGCAGTACTTC
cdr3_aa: CASSQDFGASSYEQYF

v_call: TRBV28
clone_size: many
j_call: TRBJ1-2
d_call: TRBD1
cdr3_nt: TGTGCCAGCAGTCCAAGTACAGGGGGGGGCTACACCTTC
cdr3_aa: CASSPSTGGGYTF

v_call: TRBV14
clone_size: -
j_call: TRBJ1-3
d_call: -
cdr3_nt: TGTGCCAGCAGCCAAGCCGCCTTCTCTGGAAACACCATATATTTT
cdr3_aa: CASSQAAFSGNTIYF

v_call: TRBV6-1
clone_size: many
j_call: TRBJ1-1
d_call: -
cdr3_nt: TGTGCCTCCATGGGGGCAGCCTGGGACACTGAAGCTTTCTTT
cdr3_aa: CASMGAAWDTEAFF

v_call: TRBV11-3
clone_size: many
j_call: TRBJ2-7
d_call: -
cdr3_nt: TGTGCCAGCAGCTTAGAACGGCCTTACTCGAGCTCCTACGAGCAGTACTTC
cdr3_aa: CASSLERPYSSSYEQYF

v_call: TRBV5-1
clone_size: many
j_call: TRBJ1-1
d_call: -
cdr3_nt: TGCGCCAGCAGCCCCGGGGGCACAGACACTGAAGCTTTCTTT
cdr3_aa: CASSPGGTDTEAFF

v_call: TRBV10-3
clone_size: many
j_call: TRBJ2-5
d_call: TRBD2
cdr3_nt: TGTGCCATCAGTGAGGTAGCGGGAGAAGAGACCCAGTACTTC
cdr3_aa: CAISEVAGEETQYF

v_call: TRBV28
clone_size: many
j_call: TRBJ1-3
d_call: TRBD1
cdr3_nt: TGTGCCAGCAGACGACAGGGGGCTGGAAACACCATATATTTT
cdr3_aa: CASRRQGAGNTIYF

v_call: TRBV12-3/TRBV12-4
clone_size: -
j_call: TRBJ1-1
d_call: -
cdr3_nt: TGTGCCAGCAGTTTAGGGAACGGCTTACGTGCTTTCTTT
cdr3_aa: CASSLGNGLRAFF

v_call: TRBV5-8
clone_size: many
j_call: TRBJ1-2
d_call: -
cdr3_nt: TGTGCCAGCAGCCGTCCCCAGGTGGTAGAGTATGGCTACACCTTC
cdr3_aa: CASSRPQVVEYGYTF

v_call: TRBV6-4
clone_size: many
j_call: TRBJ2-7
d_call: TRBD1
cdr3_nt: TGTGCCAGTGCAGAAAGACTTGGACAGGGTGCCTACTGGGACGAGCAGTACTTC
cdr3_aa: CASAERLGQGAYWDEQYF

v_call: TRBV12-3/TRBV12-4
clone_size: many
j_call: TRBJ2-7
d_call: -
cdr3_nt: TGTGCCAGCAGTTTAATCGTGGACAGCTCCTACGAGCAGTACTTC
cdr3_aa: CASSLIVDSSYEQYF

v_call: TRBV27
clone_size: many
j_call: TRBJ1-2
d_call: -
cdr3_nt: TGTGCCAGCAGTTTAGTCGCACAGAGCTATGGCTACACCTTC
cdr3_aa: CASSLVAQSYGYTF

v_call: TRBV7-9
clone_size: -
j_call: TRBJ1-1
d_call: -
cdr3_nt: TGTGCCAGCAGCTTATACACACCTGGGGACACTGAAGCTTTCTTT
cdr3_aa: CASSLYTPGDTEAFF

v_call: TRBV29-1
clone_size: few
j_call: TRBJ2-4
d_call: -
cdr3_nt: TGCAGCGTTGACAGCAAAAACATTCAGTACTTC
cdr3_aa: CSVDSKNIQYF

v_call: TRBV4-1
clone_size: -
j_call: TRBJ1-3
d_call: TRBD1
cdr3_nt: TGCGCCAGCAGATTAGGGACAGCTGGAAACACCATATATTTT
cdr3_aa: CASRLGTAGNTIYF

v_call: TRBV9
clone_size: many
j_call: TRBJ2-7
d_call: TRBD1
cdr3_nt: TGTGCCAGCAGCGTAGAAGGGACAGGGTACGAGCAGTACTTC
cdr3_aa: CASSVEGTGYEQYF

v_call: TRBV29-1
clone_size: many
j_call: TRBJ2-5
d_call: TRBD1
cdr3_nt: TGCAGCGTTGAAGGGTCAGACAGGGGGGGACAGACCCAGTACTTC
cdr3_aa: CSVEGSDRGGQTQYF

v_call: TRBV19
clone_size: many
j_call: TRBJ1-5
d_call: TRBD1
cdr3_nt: TGCGCCAGCAGCGGGGGACAGGGATACAATCAGCCCCAGCATTTT
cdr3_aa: CASSGGQGYNQPQHF

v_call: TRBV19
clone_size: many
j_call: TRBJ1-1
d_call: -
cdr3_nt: TGTGCCAGTAGTATAGGACAGATCATGAACACTGAAGCTTTCTTT
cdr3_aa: CASSIGQIMNTEAFF

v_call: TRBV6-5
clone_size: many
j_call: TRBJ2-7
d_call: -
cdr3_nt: TGTGCCAGCTCCCGCCCCAGCTCCTACGAGCAGTACTTC
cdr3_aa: CASSRPSSYEQYF

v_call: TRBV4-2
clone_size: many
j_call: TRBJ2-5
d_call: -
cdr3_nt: TGTGCCAGCAGCCAAGATCCGTCAGGACAGCTGAGGGAGACCCAGTACTTC
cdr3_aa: CASSQDPSGQLRETQYF

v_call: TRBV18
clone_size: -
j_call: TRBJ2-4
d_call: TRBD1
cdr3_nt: TGTGCCAGCTCACCACAGACAGGGGAAGGGTCGGAAGTGGCCAAAAACATTCAGTACTTC
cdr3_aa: CASSPQTGEGSEVAKNIQYF

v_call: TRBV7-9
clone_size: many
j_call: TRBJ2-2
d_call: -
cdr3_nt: TGTGCCAGCAGCCCCGGGGACACCGGGGAGCTGTTTTTT
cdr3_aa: CASSPGDTGELFF

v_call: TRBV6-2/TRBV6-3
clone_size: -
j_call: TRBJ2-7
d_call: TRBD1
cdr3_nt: TGTGCCAGCAGGCGCACCGGGACAGGCTACGAGCAGTACTTC
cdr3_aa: CASRRTGTGYEQYF

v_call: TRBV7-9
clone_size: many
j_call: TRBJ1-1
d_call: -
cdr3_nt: TGTGCCAGCAGCTTTCAGGGCAGGAACACTGAAGCTTTCTTT
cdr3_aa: CASSFQGRNTEAFF

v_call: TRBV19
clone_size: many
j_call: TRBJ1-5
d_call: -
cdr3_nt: TGTGCCAGTAGTATAGCCCCGGGATCCAATCAGCCCCAGCATTTT
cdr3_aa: CASSIAPGSNQPQHF